This entry lists 29 T cell receptor beta chains sequenced from one sample in a study of TET2 disruption in CD19-targeted CAR T cells. The sample's treatment: autologous CTL019 cells: CD19 CAR with 4-1BB and CD3 zeta domains. Antigens of these TCRs are unknown. Sequencing used immunoSEQ multiplex PCR; TCRdb keeps in-frame clones, though not all of them. This repertoire includes 25,000 to 30,000 clones. The sequencing used CD8- CAR+ T cells sorted from cultured blood T cells, collected for CD19 CAR T cell therapy. Subset indicated: CD8-negative CAR-positive T cells from the infusion product. The receptors were sampled from a man aged 65-85 years with chronic lymphocytic leukemia.

With respect to this clone: The observed sequence ends 3 residues before the CDR3 terminus, with the missing tail filled in from the germline J gene. V is TRBV3-1 (or the pseudogene TRBV3-2) and J is TRBJ1-4; D gene unclear. Trimming took off 0 bases at V and 5 bases at J, with 7 bases between the two ends. The CDR3 covers 14 residues. Germline values: CDR1 LGHDT, CDR2 YNNKEL (reference sequence). The sequenced CDR3 bases are TGTGCCAGCAGCCAAGAACAGCCAAATGAAAAA. Its translation is CASSQEQPNEK. The complete CDR3 reads CASSQEQPNEKLFF.

This clone counts as medium-sized by frequency. The CDR3 goes on 3 residues after the read ends, and that part is filled in from the germline J gene. The chain recombines TRBV10-3 with TRBJ2-7; no reliable D call. Germline V gene lookup returns CDR1 ENHRY and CDR2 SYGVKD. This CDR3 has 14 residues. The V gene lost 0 bases and the J gene lost 2 bases, with 8 bases spanning the gap. CDR3 sequence: CAISESVRTYEQYF. CDR3 DNA, as far as it was read: TGTGCCATCAGTGAGTCGGTTAGAACCTACGAG.

As to this clone: The read terminates 3 residues ahead of where the CDR3 ends, so the germline J gene completes it. The rearrangement uses TRBV12-3 or TRBV12-4 and TRBJ2-2, with 9 bases aligning to TRBD1. The CDR3 is 14 residues long. The V and J ends lost 5 bases and 8 bases, in that order; junction bases with no gene match: 6. The CDR3 region is CASSPQGAQGELFF. CDR3 DNA (partial): TGTGCCAGCAGTCCACAGGGGGCCCAAGGGGAG.

About this clone itself: The CDR3 end falls 3 residues outside the read, so it is completed with the germline J gene. The chain has TRBV10-3 and TRBJ2-4; 10 nucleotides align to TRBD2. Germline V CDR1 and CDR2: ENHRY, SYGVKD. The ends lost 4 bases at V and 2 bases at J; junction bases unmatched: 11. This CDR3 region has 18 residues. The CDR3 region is CAISASSSGGATKNIQYF. The DNA read from the CDR3 is TGTGCCATCAGTGCGTCATCGAGCGGGGGGGCCACCAAAAACATT.

As for this clone: Read sequence stops 3 residues before the CDR3 end, and the germline J gene provides the missing end. This chain connects TRBV2 to TRBJ1-5, with 7 nucleotides matching TRBD1. Looked up from germline, CDR1 is SNHLY and CDR2 is FYNNEI. The CDR3 runs to 15 residues. With 6 bases clipped from V and 1 base from J, the junction kept 6 bases outside the gene matches. CDR3 DNA, as far as it was read: TGTGCCAGCAGGGACCCCAGGGGGAGCAATCAGCCC. Translated: CASRDPRGSNQP. The whole CDR3 protein reads CASRDPRGSNQPQHF.

Turning to this clone: From the germline J gene comes the end of the CDR3, since the read stops 3 residues before it. The chain carries TRBV4-2 and TRBJ1-1; D ambiguous. Germline CDR1 and CDR2: LGHNA and YNFKEQ. Trimming removed 0 bases at V and 1 base at J, with 6 bases between. This CDR3 spans 14 amino acids. The CDR3 loop is CASSQEEGNTEAFF. The CDR3 DNA, read in part, is TGTGCCAGCAGCCAAGAAGAAGGGAACACTGAA.

Concerning this clone: The DNA ends 3 residues before the CDR3 does, and the rest of the CDR3 is filled in from the germline J gene. The chain uses TRBV7-9 and TRBJ1-1, with D possibly being TRBD1 (5 bases). The CDR3 loop spans 11 amino acids. CDR1 and CDR2 from the germline V gene are SEHNR and FQNEAQ (reference sequence). CDR3 sequence reads: CASSYSGGAFF. The DNA read from the CDR3 is TGTGCCAGCAGTTATAGCGGGGGA.

In the case of this clone: The sequenced fragment ends 3 residues before the CDR3 boundary, so the rest is inferred from the germline J gene. This rearrangement joins TRBV5-1 to TRBJ1-6; D perhaps matches TRBD1 (5 bases). This CDR3 spans 15 amino acids. V was trimmed by 0 bases and J by 7 bases, leaving 11 bases between them. In germline, CDR1 is SGHRS, CDR2 YFSETQ. The CDR3 region is CASSLATTENSPLHF. CDR3 DNA, as far as it was read: TGCGCCAGCAGCTTGGCCACGACAGAGAATTCACCC. Variable domain in full (rest from reference TRBV5-1 and TRBJ1-6): KAGVTQTPRYLIKTRGQQVTLSCSPISGHRSVSWYQQTPGQGLQFLFEYFSETQRNKGNFPGRFSGRQFSNSRSEMNVSTLELGDSALYLCASSLATTENSPLHFGNGTRLTVT.

A note on this clone: The read halts 3 residues ahead of the CDR3 end, with the missing end drawn from the germline J gene. This chain joins TRBV14 and TRBJ1-1; D gene unclear. The CDR3 extends over 13 amino acids. Germline V gene sequence: CDR1 SGHDN, CDR2 FVKESK. The CDR3 sequence: CASSHRRVQEAFF. The covered CDR3 bases are TGTGCCAGCAGCCACCGGCGGGTTCAAGAA.

As concerns this clone: The read ends 3 residues before the CDR3 terminus; that terminus is restored from the germline J gene. The chain couples TRBV4-2 to TRBJ2-1, with TRBD2 matching 9 bases. Trimming took 0 bases from V and 6 from J; bases not matched to a gene: 6. Looked up from germline, CDR1 is LGHNA and CDR2 is YNFKEQ. The CDR3 has 16 residues. The CDR3 spells CASSQDGRGGVNEQFF. The CDR3 bases that were read are TGTGCCAGCAGCCAAGATGGGCGGGGGGGCGTCAATGAG.

Concerning this clone: The read stops 3 residues short of the end of the CDR3; the missing end is completed from the germline J gene. The gene calls are TRBV7-8 and TRBJ1-2, with TRBD1 matching 7 bases. This CDR3 contains 14 residues. Per the germline V gene, CDR1 is SGHVS and CDR2 is FQNEAQ. The sequenced part of the CDR3 DNA is TGTGCCAGCAGCTTCAGACAGGGATCCTACGAC. Its protein is CASSFRQGSYD. The CDR3 in full is CASSFRQGSYDYTF.

A note on this clone: The read is 3 residues too short to cover the CDR3 end, so that end is filled in from the germline J gene. V usage is TRBV5-1 and J usage is TRBJ2-3, with 7 nucleotides matching TRBD1. Germline V gives CDR1 SGHRS, CDR2 YFSETQ. Trimming removed 5 bases from V and 3 bases from J; junction bases left unmatched: 3. The CDR3 extends over 13 amino acids. The CDR3 loop reads CASSGTETDTQYF. CDR3 DNA, as far as it was read: TGCGCCAGCAGTGGGACAGAGACAGATACG. The full variable domain, rest sourced from reference TRBV5-1 and TRBJ2-3, is KAGVTQTPRYLIKTRGQQVTLSCSPISGHRSVSWYQQTPGQGLQFLFEYFSETQRNKGNFPGRFSGRQFSNSRSEMNVSTLELGDSALYLCASSGTETDTQYFGPGTRLTVL.

Worth noting for this clone: Coverage ceases 3 residues before the CDR3 finishes, and the germline J gene fills in the end. This chain uses TRBV5-4 with TRBJ2-4; TRBD2 agrees at 10 bases. CDR3 length: 14 residues. The germline CDR1 and CDR2 sequences are SGHNT and YYREEE (reference sequence). CDR3 DNA (partial): TGTGCCAGCAAAAGCGGGGGGGTCGCTGAGACT. It yields the protein CASKSGGVAET. In full, the CDR3 is CASKSGGVAETQYF.

Details on this clone: Read data end 3 residues before the CDR3 end; the end is taken from the germline J gene. The chain couples TRBV11-2 to TRBJ1-2; D not certain. There are 14 residues in the CDR3. V dropped 5 bases and J dropped 5 bases, with 15 bases sitting between them. Germline-derived CDR1 and CDR2 are SGHAT and FQNNGV. The sequenced part of the CDR3 DNA is TGTGCCAGCAGCCTAAGGGTAATAGGGTATGGC. Protein product: CASSLRVIGYG. The full CDR3 reads CASSLRVIGYGYTF.

Remarks on this clone: The CDR3 end falls 3 residues outside the read, so it is completed with the germline J gene. This chain joins TRBV9 and TRBJ2-1, with a tentative D call TRBD1 (6 bases). The CDR3 extends over 15 amino acids. The germline V gene encodes CDR1 SGDLS and CDR2 YYNGEE. V lost 3 bases and J 0 bases, leaving 10 bases between the germline ends. CDR3 DNA (partial): TGTGCCAGCAGCGACGACAGGAGCTCCTACAATGAG. As protein: CASSDDRSSYNE. The complete CDR3 protein is CASSDDRSSYNEQFF.

On this clone itself: The CDR3 end lies 3 residues beyond the end of the read and is filled in from the germline J gene. V usage is TRBV12-3 or TRBV12-4 and J usage is TRBJ2-3, with D perhaps TRBD2 (6 bases). Trimming removed 7 bases at V and 1 base at J, with 9 bases between. The CDR3 covers 13 residues. CDR3 bases read: TGTGCCAGCACGACTAGACGCACAGATACG. Translation: CASTTRRTDT. The whole CDR3 sequence reads CASTTRRTDTQYF.

About this clone itself: The missing CDR3 end, 3 residues past where the read stops, is filled in from the germline J gene. This chain links TRBV5-1 with TRBJ2-4; the D gene is possibly TRBD1 (7 bases). The CDR3 has 16 residues. Looked up from germline, CDR1 is SGHRS and CDR2 is YFSETQ. V was trimmed by 0 bases and J by 9 bases, leaving 19 bases between them. This chain's CDR3 is CASSLGSPVQGGIQYF. The CDR3 bases that were read are TGCGCCAGCAGCTTGGGCTCCCCTGTCCAGGGGGGCATT.

With respect to this clone: The junction does not match germline at one end; this may be a read error. Read sequence stops 3 residues before the CDR3 end, and the germline J gene provides the missing end. The same CDR3 arises from other DNA sequences in this sample as well. The chain combines TRBV12-3 or TRBV12-4 with TRBJ1-3; TRBD1 agrees at 11 bases. The CDR3 is 16 amino acids. CDR3 bases read: TGTGCCAGCAGCGGACAGGGGGCTTTCTCTGGAAACACT. It codes for CASSGQGAFSGNT. The whole CDR3 reads CASSGQGAFSGNTIYF.

In regard to this clone: The CDR3 end is not reached by the read, which stops 3 residues before it; the germline J gene fills it in. V gene TRBV24-1 combines with J gene TRBJ2-3; the match to TRBD1 covers 8 bases. The CDR3 sequence is 14 residues long. V shed 3 bases, J shed 8 bases, and the junction held 6 bases outside the gene matches. Germline V gene lookup returns CDR1 KGHDR and CDR2 SFDVKD. The covered CDR3 bases are TGTGCCACCAGTGATGTGGACAGGGCGGGTACG. Its translation is CATSDVDRAGT. The full CDR3 is CATSDVDRAGTQYF.

On this clone: Read coverage stops 3 residues before the CDR3 terminus; the germline J gene supplies the remainder. V gene TRBV28 combines with J gene TRBJ2-5; 7 bases agree with TRBD1. The V segment lost 6 bases and the J segment 0 bases; nucleotides outside the gene matches: 4. The CDR3 sequence is 14 residues long. Germline lookup yields CDR1 MDHEN and CDR2 SYDVKM. The DNA read from the CDR3 is TGTGCCAGCAGCCTGGGACAGTACCAAGAGACC. This sequence encodes CASSLGQYQET. The entire CDR3 protein reads CASSLGQYQETQYF.

CDR3 DNA, as far as it was read: TGTGCCAGCAGCTTGGAGACAGGAGCC. As protein: CASSLETGA. The CDR3, in full, reads CASSLETGAYTF. This chain connects TRBV5-5 to TRBJ1-2; D possibly corresponds to TRBD1 (6 bases). The CDR3 is cut off 3 residues early in the read; its end comes from the germline J gene. CDR1 is SGHKS, CDR2 YYEKEE, per germline (reference sequence). This CDR3 has 12 residues.

Note on this clone: The CDR3 end is not reached by the read, which stops 3 residues before it; the germline J gene fills it in. The chain combines TRBV4-2 with TRBJ1-6; the match to TRBD1 covers 12 bases. Germline V gene sequence: CDR1 LGHNA, CDR2 YNFKEQ. Trimming cost V 0 bases and J 10 bases; bases outside gene matches: 10. The CDR3 sequence is 18 residues long. CDR3 DNA (partial): TGTGCCAGCAGCCAAGACGTCAGGCGGGGACAGGGGGCCTCACCC. Its translation is CASSQDVRRGQGASP. The entire CDR3 sequence reads CASSQDVRRGQGASPLHF.

Turning to this clone: Sequencing ends 3 residues short of the CDR3 end; the germline J gene provides the rest. The chain recombines TRBV11-2 with TRBJ1-4; 7 nucleotides agree with TRBD1. The CDR3 has 13 amino acids. Losses at the gene ends were 6 bases for V and 3 bases for J; bases not matched to a gene: 1. Germline CDR1 is SGHAT and CDR2 is FQNNGV. CDR3 residues: CASRGQSNEKLFF. The sequenced part of the CDR3 DNA is TGTGCCAGCAGGGGACAGTCTAATGAAAAA.

Note on this clone: The CDR3 end falls 3 residues outside the read, so it is completed with the germline J gene. V usage is TRBV7-9 and J usage is TRBJ1-2; weak D call: TRBD1 (6 bases). Per germline, CDR1 SEHNR and CDR2 FQNEAQ (reference sequence). The CDR3 contains 12 residues. The CDR3 bases that were read are TGTGCCAGCAGACCACAGGGCTATACC. Translation gives CASRPQGYT. Given in full, the CDR3 is CASRPQGYTYTF.

On this clone itself: The read stops 3 residues short of the end of the CDR3; the missing end is completed from the germline J gene. The V and J genes are TRBV7-2 and TRBJ2-2; 8 bases match TRBD2. Looked up from germline, CDR1 is SGHTA and CDR2 is FQGNSA. V shed 6 bases, J shed 8 bases, and the junction held 11 bases outside the gene matches. The CDR3 totals 15 residues. The CDR3: CASRYDSGEGGELFF. The part of the CDR3 DNA that was read is TGTGCCAGCAGATATGATAGCGGGGAGGGGGGGGAG. The full variable domain, rest sourced from reference TRBV7-2 and TRBJ2-2, is GAGVSQSPSNKVTEKGKDVELRCDPISGHTALYWYRQSLGQGLEFLIYFQGNSAPDKSGLPSDRFSAERTGGSVSTLTIQRTQQEDSAVYLCASRYDSGEGGELFFGEGSRLTVL.

Points on this clone: The read falls 3 residues short of the CDR3 end, and the missing part is taken from the germline J gene. The rearrangement links TRBV12-3 or TRBV12-4 to TRBJ2-2; TRBD2 aligns across 7 bases. The CDR3 is made up of 16 amino acids. V shed 5 bases and J 6 bases; nucleotides not matched to a gene: 12. The part of the CDR3 DNA that was read is TGTGCCAGCAGTCTCGTCTGGACTAGTCTCCCCGGGGAG. As protein: CASSLVWTSLPGE. The entire CDR3 protein is CASSLVWTSLPGELFF.

To note about this clone: The read ends 3 residues before the CDR3 terminus; that terminus is restored from the germline J gene. The chain employs TRBV5-4 and TRBJ2-3; TRBD1 might be the D (5 bases). The V end was cut by 3 bases, the J end by 4 bases, with 12 bases between. Germline V gene sequence: CDR1 SGHNT, CDR2 YYREEE (reference sequence). This CDR3 has 14 amino acids. The covered CDR3 bases are TGTGCCAGCAGCTCGGACAATTTTGCAGATACG. Residues: CASSSDNFADT. The full CDR3 sequence reads CASSSDNFADTQYF.

Regarding this clone: The CDR3 goes on 3 residues after the read ends, and that part is filled in from the germline J gene. The sample contains more than one DNA sequence encoding this CDR3. The chain links TRBV19 to TRBJ1-2, with D possibly matching TRBD1 (6 bases). CDR1 and CDR2 from the germline V gene are LNHDA and SQIVND (reference sequence). The CDR3 runs 16 residues. The CDR3 is CASRALIAGGKDTYTF. The covered CDR3 bases are TGTGCCAGTAGAGCCCTCATAGCGGGGGGCAAAGATACA.

Of note for this clone: The read stops 3 residues short of the end of the CDR3; the missing end is completed from the germline J gene. The chain employs TRBV5-6 and TRBJ2-4; 7 nucleotides align to TRBD1. In germline, CDR1 is SGHDT, CDR2 YYEEEE. The length of the CDR3 is 14 residues. Partial CDR3 DNA: TGTGCCAGCAGCGAGACCGGGACAGCGTATGGT. It specifies CASSETGTAYG. The whole CDR3 sequence is CASSETGTAYGQYF.